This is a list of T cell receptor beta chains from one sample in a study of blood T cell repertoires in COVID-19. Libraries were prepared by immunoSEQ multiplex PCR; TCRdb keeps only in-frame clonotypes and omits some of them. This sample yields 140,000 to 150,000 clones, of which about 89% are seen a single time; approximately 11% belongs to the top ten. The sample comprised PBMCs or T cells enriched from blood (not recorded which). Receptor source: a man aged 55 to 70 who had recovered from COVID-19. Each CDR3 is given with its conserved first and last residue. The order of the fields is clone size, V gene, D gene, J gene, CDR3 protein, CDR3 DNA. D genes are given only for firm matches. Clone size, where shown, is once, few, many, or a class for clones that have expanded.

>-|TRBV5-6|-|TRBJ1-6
CASSHDIGDSPLHF
TGTGCCAGCAGTCATGACATAGGGGATTCACCCCTCCACTTT
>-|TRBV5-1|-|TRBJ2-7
CASSLLLASYEQYF
TGCGCCAGCAGCTTGTTGTTAGCCTCCTACGAGCAGTACTTC
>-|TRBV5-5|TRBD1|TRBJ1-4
CASSPQGVAFNEKLFF
TGTGCCAGCAGCCCTCAGGGGGTTGCTTTTAATGAAAAACTGTTTTTT
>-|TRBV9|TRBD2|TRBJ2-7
CASSRGGRTIEQYF
TGTGCCAGCAGCCGCGGGGGAAGGACAATCGAGCAGTACTTC
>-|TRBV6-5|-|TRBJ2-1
CASSFQGQYNEQFF
TGTGCCAGCAGTTTCCAAGGACAATACAATGAGCAGTTCTTC
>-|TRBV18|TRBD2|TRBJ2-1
CASSPLSGGREQFF
TGTGCCAGCTCGCCCTTGAGCGGGGGTCGCGAGCAGTTCTTC
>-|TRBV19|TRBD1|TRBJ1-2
CASRPPGTGRVNYGYTF
TGTGCCAGCCGCCCCCCCGGGACAGGGAGAGTTAACTATGGCTACACCTTC
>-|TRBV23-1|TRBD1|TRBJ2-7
CASSQSLRDSGSEQYF
TGCGCCAGCAGTCAATCGCTCCGGGACAGTGGAAGCGAGCAGTACTTC
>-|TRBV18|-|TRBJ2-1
CASSSRGVSNEQFF
TGTGCCAGCTCATCCCGCGGGGTAAGCAATGAGCAGTTCTTC
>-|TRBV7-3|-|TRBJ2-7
CASSLSLQGEQYF
TGTGCCAGCAGCTTAAGTCTACAGGGCGAGCAGTACTTC
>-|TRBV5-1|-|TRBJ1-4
CASSGAGGNEKLFF
TGCGCCAGCAGCGGGGCCGGGGGGAATGAAAAACTGTTTTTT
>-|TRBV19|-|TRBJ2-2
CASSPPSGRTGELFF
TGTGCCAGTAGTCCCCCGTCAGGTCGGACCGGGGAGCTGTTTTTT
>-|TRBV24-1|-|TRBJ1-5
CATSEGLNQPQHF
TGTGCCACCAGTGAGGGACTCAATCAGCCCCAGCATTTT
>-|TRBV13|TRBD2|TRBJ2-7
CASGEGLDLSYEQYF
TGTGCCAGCGGGGAGGGCCTAGATCTGTCCTACGAGCAGTACTTC
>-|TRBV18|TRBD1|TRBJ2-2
CASSQPGQAFTGELFF
TGTGCCAGCTCCCAACCGGGACAGGCCTTCACCGGGGAGCTGTTTTTT
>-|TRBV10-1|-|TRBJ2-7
CASSENLAREQYF
TGCGCCAGCAGTGAGAATTTAGCGCGGGAGCAGTACTTC
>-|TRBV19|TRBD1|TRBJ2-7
CATRLPGQGAKQYF
TGTGCCACCAGACTACCGGGACAGGGGGCAAAGCAGTACTTC
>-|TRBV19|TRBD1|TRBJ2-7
CASSIRDRGAYEQYF
TGTGCCAGTAGTATCAGGGACAGGGGAGCCTACGAGCAGTACTTC
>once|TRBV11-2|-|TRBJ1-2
CASSFLGANYGYTF
TGTGCCAGCAGCTTCCTGGGAGCTAACTATGGCTACACCTTC
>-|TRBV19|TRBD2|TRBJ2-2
CASSTDRAGLAYRDTGELFF
TGTGCCAGTAGTACCGACAGGGCGGGACTAGCATATAGGGACACCGGGGAGCTGTTTTTT
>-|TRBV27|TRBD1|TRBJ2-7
CASSPSTGVSTYEQYF
TGTGCCAGCAGTCCATCGACAGGGGTGTCGACCTACGAGCAGTACTTC
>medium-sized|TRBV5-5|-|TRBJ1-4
CATKAHGGSNEKLFF
TGTGCCACCAAGGCCCACGGGGGGTCTAATGAAAAACTGTTTTTT
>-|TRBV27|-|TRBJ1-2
CASSLSMTGLYGYTF
TGTGCCAGCAGTTTATCTATGACAGGTTTATATGGCTACACCTTC
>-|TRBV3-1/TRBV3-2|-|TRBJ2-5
CASSLLQETQYF
TGTGCCAGCAGCCTCCTCCAAGAGACCCAGTACTTC
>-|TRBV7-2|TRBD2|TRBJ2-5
CASSPGGVYQETQYF
TGTGCCAGCAGCCCCGGGGGGGTGTACCAAGAGACCCAGTACTTC
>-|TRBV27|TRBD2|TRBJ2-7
CASRHRTRSSYEQYF
TGTGCCAGCAGGCATAGGACTAGGTCCTCCTACGAGCAGTACTTC
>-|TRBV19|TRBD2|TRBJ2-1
CASSIGGGVYNEQFF
TGTGCCAGTAGTATAGGTGGGGGGGTCTACAATGAGCAGTTCTTC
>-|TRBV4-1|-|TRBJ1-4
CASSQSATNEKLFF
TGCGCCAGCAGCCAGAGTGCAACTAATGAAAAACTGTTTTTT
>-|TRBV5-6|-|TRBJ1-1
CASSPRDYVEAFF
TGTGCCAGCAGCCCTAGAGACTATGTTGAAGCTTTCTTT
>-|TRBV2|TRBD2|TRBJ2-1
CASSRDYPNEQFF
TGTGCCAGCAGTCGGGACTACCCAAATGAGCAGTTCTTC
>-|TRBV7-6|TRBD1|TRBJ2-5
CASSLRQGREWATETQYF
TGTGCCAGCAGCCTGAGACAGGGTCGGGAATGGGCAACGGAGACCCAGTACTTC
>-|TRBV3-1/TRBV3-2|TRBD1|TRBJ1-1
CASSQGQGQGAAFF
TGTGCCAGCAGCCAGGGACAGGGCCAGGGCGCGGCTTTCTTT
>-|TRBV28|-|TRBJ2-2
CASSGYQGYAGELFF
TGTGCCAGCAGTGGATATCAGGGTTACGCCGGGGAGCTGTTTTTT
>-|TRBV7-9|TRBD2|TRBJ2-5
CASNRIAGIETQYF
TGTGCCAGCAACCGAATAGCGGGTATCGAGACCCAGTACTTC
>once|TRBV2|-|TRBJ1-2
CASSELGAGYGQGYTF
TGTGCCAGCAGTGAGTTAGGGGCCGGCTACGGCCAAGGCTACACCTTC
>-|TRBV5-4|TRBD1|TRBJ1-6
CASSLGDRSSPLHF
TGTGCCAGCAGCTTGGGGGACAGATCTTCACCCCTCCACTTT
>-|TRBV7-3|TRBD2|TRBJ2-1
CASSRAGFGDEQFF
TGTGCCAGCAGCCGAGCGGGATTCGGCGATGAGCAGTTCTTC
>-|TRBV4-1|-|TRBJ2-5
CASSQVSGSGTQYF
TGCGCCAGCAGCCAAGTCTCGGGGTCCGGGACCCAGTACTTC
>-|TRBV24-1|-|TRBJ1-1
CATSVHGGIAFF
TGTGCCACCAGTGTCCACGGGGGGATTGCTTTCTTT
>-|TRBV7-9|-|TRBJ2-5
CASSLVGETQYF
TGTGCCAGCAGCTTAGTCGGGGAGACCCAGTACTTC
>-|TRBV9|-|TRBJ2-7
CASSVMPGGETYEQYF
TGTGCCAGCAGCGTGATGCCCGGAGGGGAAACCTACGAGCAGTACTTC
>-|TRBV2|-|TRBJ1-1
CASSEVQGTDTEAFF
TGTGCCAGCAGTGAAGTACAGGGTACGGACACTGAAGCTTTCTTT
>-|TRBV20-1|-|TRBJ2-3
CSASMDSPTDTQYF
TGCAGTGCTAGTATGGACAGCCCCACAGATACGCAGTATTTT
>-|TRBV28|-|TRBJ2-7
CASSFSLGDISYEQYF
TGTGCCAGCAGTTTCTCCCTAGGGGACATTAGCTACGAGCAGTACTTC
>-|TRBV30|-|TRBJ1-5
CAWSGRANQPQHF
TGTGCCTGGAGTGGCAGGGCTAATCAGCCCCAGCATTTT
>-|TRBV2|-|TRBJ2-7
CASSLHYYEQYF
TGTGCCAGCAGTTTACACTACTACGAGCAGTACTTC
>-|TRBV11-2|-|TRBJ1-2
CASSLAGDRGYTF
TGTGCCAGCAGCCTCGCGGGAGATCGAGGCTACACCTTC
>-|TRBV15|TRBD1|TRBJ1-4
CATSREGSTGQKKLFF
TGTGCCACCAGCAGAGAGGGATCTACGGGACAGAAAAAACTGTTTTTT